The T cell receptor beta chain described here comes from a study of blood T cells in healthy people across ages. This clonotype was observed a handful of times. The germline V gene encodes CDR1 SGHTA and CDR2 FQGNSA. The CDR3 runs to 14 residues. V lost 5 bases to trimming and J lost 7 bases; unmatched junction nucleotides: 7. Then a second PCR, running roughly 7 to 11 cycles, was carried out with a sample-barcoded 5' primer and a J-beta primer mix. TCRdb used MiXCR to reprocess the 5' RACE reads, holding one entry per CDR3 protein. The sample has 800,000 to 950,000 distinct CDR3 sequences; roughly 29% are singletons. These data were also reused for a study on T cells of mothers and their children.

Sequencing was carried out using blood. The chain carries TRBV7-2 and TRBJ1-4; 7 nucleotides line up with TRBD1. This receptor was obtained from a woman in her forties in good health. The CDR3 is CASSRADRSEKLFF. In DNA, the CDR3 is TGTGCCAGCAGCCGAGCGGACAGGAGTGAAAAACTGTTTTTT.